Below are 27 T cell receptor beta chains sequenced from a single sample in a study of technical replicates of blood from several donors. Profiling relied on immunoSEQ multiplex PCR, and the TCRdb table lists in-frame clones only, not all of them. The data contain fewer than 100,000 clones, roughly 95% of them seen just once; the ten biggest clones take up 0.25% to 0.35%. Sample: T cells isolated from PBMCs. The receptors derive from a human donor in good health.

V is TRBV15 and J is TRBJ2-7; 8 bases map to TRBD2. Germline V lookup: CDR1 LNHNV, CDR2 YYDKDF (reference sequence). V was pared by 4 bases and J by 2 bases, with 4 bases of the junction left unmatched. CDR3 length equals 14 residues. CDR3 residues: CATSTRTSPYEQYF. The CDR3 DNA follows: TGTGCCACCAGCACCCGGACTAGCCCCTACGAGCAGTACTTC.

This chain connects TRBV6-1 to TRBJ2-7, with 9 bases lining up with TRBD2. CDR3 length: 13 residues. V trimming: 4 bases; J trimming: 2 bases; junction bases outside the gene matches: 0. Per the germline V gene, CDR1 is MNHNS and CDR2 is SASEGT. The CDR3 bases are TGTGCCAGCAGTGCTAGCGGGACCTACGAGCAGTACTTC. It is translated as CASSASGTYEQYF.

The chain has TRBV28 and TRBJ1-1; 7 bases map to TRBD1. V shed 5 bases and J 4 bases; nucleotides not matched to a gene: 1. The CDR3 runs 12 residues. Germline V lookup: CDR1 MDHEN, CDR2 SYDVKM. CDR3 sequence reads: CASSQGGTEAFF. CDR3 bases: TGTGCCAGCAGTCAGGGGGGCACTGAAGCTTTCTTT.

J is TRBJ2-7 and V is TRBV7-2; 9 bases line up with TRBD2. The CDR3 has 15 amino acids. Germline trimming cut 5 bases from V and 3 bases from J; bases unmatched to any gene: 8. Germline V gives CDR1 SGHTA, CDR2 FQGNSA. CDR3 residues: CASSPRTSADYEQYF. DNA of the CDR3: TGTGCCAGCAGCCCCAGGACTAGCGCAGACTACGAGCAGTACTTC.

The genes are TRBV30 and TRBJ1-1; perhaps TRBD1 as D (5 bases). From germline, CDR1 is GTSNPN and CDR2 SVGIG (reference sequence). CDR3 length: 12 residues. CDR3 loop: CAYKQENTEAFF. DNA of the CDR3: TGTGCTTATAAACAGGAAAACACTGAAGCTTTCTTT.

The rearrangement links TRBV10-3 to TRBJ1-4; 7 positions match TRBD1. The CDR3 is made up of 14 amino acids. The germline gives CDR1 ENHRY, CDR2 SYGVKD. Trimming at V came to 3 bases and at J to 8 bases, leaving 6 bases not matched to a gene. The CDR3 region has the DNA TGTGCCATCAGTGAAGGGGGCAGAGTAGAAAAACTGTTTTTT. It yields the protein CAISEGGRVEKLFF.

The chain uses TRBV5-1 and TRBJ2-3; D is uncertain. The CDR3 loop spans 13 amino acids. Germline assignment: CDR1 SGHRS and CDR2 YFSETQ. Trimming pared 0 bases from V and 7 bases from J, leaving 9 bases between. The CDR3 spells CASSLAESHTQYF. The DNA of the CDR3 is TGCGCCAGCAGCTTGGCCGAGAGTCATACGCAGTATTTT.

The count of this clone is one. This chain joins TRBV7-3 and TRBJ1-2; TRBD1 might be the D (6 bases). The CDR3 is 13 amino acids. V dropped 5 bases and J dropped 4 bases, with 11 bases sitting between them. CDR1 is SGHTA, CDR2 FQGTGA, per germline. CDR3 sequence: CASSETGGYGYTF. CDR3 sequence (DNA): TGTGCCAGCAGCGAGACAGGAGGCTATGGCTACACCTTC.

The rearrangement links TRBV6-4 to TRBJ1-2, with D possibly being TRBD1 (6 bases). The CDR3 length is 16 residues. In germline, CDR1 is MRHNA, CDR2 SNTAGT. Trimming took off 0 bases at V and 6 bases at J, with 17 bases between the two ends. The DNA of the CDR3 is TGTGCCAGCAGTGACTCGAGTGGGGGCGCTGCTAATGGCTACACCTTC. Translation gives CASSDSSGGAANGYTF.

The chain uses TRBV6-1 and TRBJ2-7; D ambiguous. With 0 bases removed from V and 3 bases from J, the gap between germline ends came to 3 bases. The CDR3 sequence is 12 residues long. Germline CDR1 and CDR2: MNHNS and SASEGT. The CDR3 region is CASSEAGYEQYF. The DNA for the CDR3 is TGTGCCAGCAGTGAAGCCGGCTACGAGCAGTACTTC.

The chain's CDR3 is CASTSSGGFYGYTF. The CDR3 nucleotides are TGTGCCAGCACGTCTTCAGGGGGCTTCTATGGCTACACCTTC. The rearrangement joins TRBV28 to TRBJ1-2, with 8 bases fitting TRBD1. V was clipped by 7 bases and J by 4 bases; unmatched bases: 8. This CDR3 is 14 amino acids long. The germline CDR1 and CDR2 sequences are MDHEN and SYDVKM.

This chain links TRBV7-8 with TRBJ1-4; 7 nucleotides match TRBD1. After removal of 6 bases from V and 5 bases from J, the junction contained 3 bases not matched to a gene. There are 13 residues in the CDR3. In germline, CDR1 is SGHVS, CDR2 FQNEAQ. The CDR3: CASSLRGNEKLFF. CDR3 bases: TGTGCCAGCAGTCTCAGGGGGAATGAAAAACTGTTTTTT.

The chain recombines TRBV29-1 with TRBJ2-2, with D unresolved. The germline V gene encodes CDR1 SQVTM and CDR2 ANQGSEA. The CDR3 extends over 13 amino acids. The V and J ends lost 1 base and 2 bases respectively, with 5 bases between them. This CDR3 is CSVEGRNTGELFF. Here the CDR3 DNA reads TGCAGCGTTGAAGGCAGAAACACCGGGGAGCTGTTTTTT.

The V and J genes are TRBV27 and TRBJ1-5, with D maybe TRBD1 (6 bases). The ends were cut back, 4 bases at V and 0 bases at J, with 7 bases in the middle. CDR1 MNHEY and CDR2 SMNVEV come from the germline V gene (reference sequence). The length of the CDR3 is 14 residues. The CDR3 region is CASSYRDSNQPQHF. CDR3 nucleotides: TGTGCCAGCAGTTACAGGGATAGCAATCAGCCCCAGCATTTT.

The chain recombines TRBV5-1 with TRBJ2-7; the match to TRBD2 covers 9 bases. CDR1 and CDR2 from the germline V gene are SGHRS and YFSETQ. The length of the CDR3 is 18 residues. After removal of 2 bases from V and 3 bases from J, the junction contained 15 bases not matched to a gene. The CDR3 DNA sequence: TGCGCCAGCAGCTTTGGGTTGCGGGAGGGATTGGGATACTACGAGCAGTACTTC. Translation: CASSFGLREGLGYYEQYF.

The CDR3 loop reads CASSTNRGPQVSTNEKLFF. The CDR3 nucleotides are TGTGCCAGTAGTACAAACAGGGGGCCTCAAGTCTCAACTAATGAAAAACTGTTTTTT. The V call is TRBV19, the J call TRBJ1-4; 9 positions match TRBD1. The germline gives CDR1 LNHDA, CDR2 SQIVND (reference sequence). The CDR3 is 19 residues long. V dropped 4 bases and J dropped 0; count of bases not matched to a gene: 12.

The gene calls are TRBV18 and TRBJ2-7, with 10 bases identical to TRBD2. The germline V gene has CDR1 KGHSH and CDR2 LQKENI. V shed 1 base, J shed 2 bases, and the junction held 2 bases outside the gene matches. The CDR3 consists of 15 residues. In DNA form, the CDR3 reads TGTGCCAGCTCACCACTAGCGGGAGGTCCCTACGAGCAGTACTTC. It encodes CASSPLAGGPYEQYF.

V gene TRBV5-1 combines with J gene TRBJ2-5; D is possibly TRBD2 (5 bases). V lost 4 bases and J 1 base, leaving 17 bases between the germline ends. Germline lookup yields CDR1 SGHRS and CDR2 YFSETQ. The CDR3 has 16 amino acids. As DNA, the CDR3 is TGCGCCAGCAGCCCCCCTGTCGGGGATCTCCAAGAGACCCAGTACTTC. This encodes CASSPPVGDLQETQYF.

This chain uses TRBV7-6 with TRBJ2-1; D unresolved. Germline V lookup: CDR1 SGHVS, CDR2 FNYEAQ. The CDR3 consists of 13 residues. The germline V and J ends were trimmed by 3 bases and 7 bases, with 10 bases remaining between them. Written as DNA, the CDR3 is TGTGCCAGCAGCTTTATGGGCCCGAATGAGCAGTTCTTC. Residues: CASSFMGPNEQFF.

V usage is TRBV7-9 and J usage is TRBJ2-5, with TRBD1 matching 7 bases. Germline V gene data show CDR1 as SEHNR and CDR2 as FQNEAQ (reference sequence). Unmatched junction bases numbered 9, after V lost 9 bases and J lost 5 bases. The CDR3 runs to 13 residues. CDR3 sequence: CASLLIQGETQYF. The CDR3 nucleotides read TGTGCCAGTCTCCTCATACAGGGGGAGACCCAGTACTTC.

This chain connects TRBV30 to TRBJ1-1; 7 nucleotides line up with TRBD1. The germline V gene encodes CDR1 GTSNPN and CDR2 SVGIG (reference sequence). The CDR3 consists of 12 residues. The V segment lost 4 bases and the J segment 10 bases; nucleotides outside the gene matches: 9. For the CDR3, the DNA is TGTGCCTGGACATCAGGGGGTTTAGGAGCTTTCTTT. It encodes CAWTSGGLGAFF.

In this sample, this clone turned up once. The chain has TRBV7-6 and TRBJ1-3, with 7 bases aligning to TRBD1. Germline V gene data show CDR1 as SGHVS and CDR2 as FNYEAQ. The CDR3 length is 15 residues. The V segment lost 3 bases and the J segment 4 bases; nucleotides outside the gene matches: 6. DNA for the CDR3: TGTGCCAGCAGCTTTAGCCGGGACAGAGGAAACACCATATATTTT. It translates to CASSFSRDRGNTIYF.

V usage is TRBV9 and J usage is TRBJ1-3; D might be TRBD1 (6 bases). The ends were cut back, 4 bases at V and 3 bases at J, with 8 bases in the middle. The germline V gene has CDR1 SGDLS and CDR2 YYNGEE. The CDR3 covers 13 residues. CDR3 sequence reads: CASSTGHGNTIYF. CDR3 DNA: TGTGCCAGCAGCACAGGGCATGGAAACACCATATATTTT.

The J gene is TRBJ2-7, the V gene TRBV28; no definite D call. CDR3 length equals 13 residues. Germline loops: CDR1 MDHEN, CDR2 SYDVKM. Trimming cost V 4 bases and J 1 base, with 8 bases left between them. CDR3 nucleotides: TGTGCCAGCAGTTCAGGCCTTTCCTACGAGCAGTACTTC. Its protein is CASSSGLSYEQYF.

The V call is TRBV7-8, the J call TRBJ2-3, with TRBD1 identical over 8 bases. This CDR3 is 16 amino acids long. Germline CDR1 SGHVS, CDR2 FQNEAQ. The junction had 12 bases not matched to a gene; V was cut back by 6 bases and J by 4 bases. The CDR3 protein is CASSVESWTGSDTQYF. CDR3 DNA sequence: TGTGCCAGCAGTGTCGAGTCCTGGACAGGGTCAGATACGCAGTATTTT.

V usage is TRBV19 and J usage is TRBJ2-7; 9 nucleotides agree with TRBD1. The length of the CDR3 is 15 residues. V shed 5 bases and J 1 base; nucleotides not matched to a gene: 6. CDR1 LNHDA and CDR2 SQIVND come from the germline V gene (reference sequence). CDR3 bases: TGTGCCAGTAGTTCCGGGACAGGGACTTCCTACGAGCAGTACTTC. Residues: CASSSGTGTSYEQYF.

The chain carries TRBV2 and TRBJ2-2; tentatively, D is TRBD2 (6 bases). Between the trimmed V and J ends, which lost 7 bases and 5 bases, there was a span of 14 bases. This CDR3 comprises 14 residues. Germline CDR1 and CDR2: SNHLY and FYNNEI. The CDR3 sequence is CASMGGEGTGELFF. As DNA, the CDR3 is TGTGCCAGCATGGGGGGAGAGGGTACCGGGGAGCTGTTTTTT.